This is a list of T cell receptor beta chains from one sample in a study of shared T cell receptors in the human thymus. Some clones are missing from TCRdb's copy, which holds only in-frame ones; the method was immunoSEQ multiplex PCR. Found here are under 700,000 clones, around three quarters of them singletons; the top ten hold 0.013%. Another study also made use of these data, one on human thymus T cells.

Specimen: thymocytes. All receptors derive from a boy under three years old with a congenital heart defect. The CDR3 runs from the conserved cysteine through the conserved F or W. A D gene is named only where the DNA matches it firmly. Clone size is stated in some rows and not others, as once, few, many or a class when expanded.

v_gene	d_gene	abundance	j_gene	CDR3nt	CDR3aa
TRBV5-6	-	-	TRBJ1-2	TGTGCCAGCAGCTTGGTAATGCCGCGGGGCTACACCTTC	CASSLVMPRGYTF
TRBV5-6	TRBD1	-	TRBJ2-7	TGTGCCAGCAGCTTCGGCGAGGGGGCGTCAAGAGATCCTTACGAGCAGTACTTC	CASSFGEGASRDPYEQYF
TRBV4-3	TRBD1	-	TRBJ2-4	TGCGCCAGCAGCCCTGGACAGGACAAAAACATTCAGTACTTC	CASSPGQDKNIQYF
TRBV5-4	TRBD2	-	TRBJ2-3	TGTGCCAGCAGCTTGGATCCTAGCGGGACTAGCACAGATACGCAGTATTTT	CASSLDPSGTSTDTQYF
TRBV28	-	once	TRBJ1-2	TGTGCCAGCAGTTGGCCCCGGGGGGTGCTCTATGGCTACACCTTC	CASSWPRGVLYGYTF
TRBV7-2	-	-	TRBJ1-1	TGTGCCAGCAGCCTACCGCGGGACACTGAAGCTTTCTTT	CASSLPRDTEAFF
TRBV5-6	TRBD1	-	TRBJ1-2	TGTGCCAGCAGCACCCGGGACAGGGTTGATGGCTACACCTTC	CASSTRDRVDGYTF
TRBV9	-	-	TRBJ2-6	TGTGCCAGCAGCGGGACAATTTTCTCTGGGGCCAACGTCCTGACTTTC	CASSGTIFSGANVLTF
TRBV14	TRBD1	once	TRBJ1-1	TGTGCCAGCAGCCCCGACAGGGAAGACACTGAAGCTTTCTTT	CASSPDREDTEAFF
TRBV7-2	TRBD1	-	TRBJ2-7	TGTGCCAGCAGCGTAGGGACAGACTCCTACGAGCAGTACTTC	CASSVGTDSYEQYF
TRBV11-2	-	-	TRBJ2-4	TGTGCCAGCAGCTTAGGTCGTGGTGGAGCCATTCAGTACTTC	CASSLGRGGAIQYF
TRBV29-1	TRBD1	-	TRBJ1-1	TGCAGCGTTCTCATCGACAGGGGAAAAACTGAAGCTTTCTTT	CSVLIDRGKTEAFF
TRBV6-5	TRBD1	-	TRBJ1-2	TGTGCCAGCAGCAACGGACAGGCTAACTATGGCTACACCTTC	CASSNGQANYGYTF
TRBV9	TRBD2	-	TRBJ2-5	TGTGCCAGCAGCGTAGCGGCTAGCGGGAGGAGGCAAGAGACCCAGTACTTC	CASSVAASGRRQETQYF
TRBV15	TRBD1	-	TRBJ2-7	TGTGCCACCAGCAGAGGCCGTAAACAGGGGGCCCGCTACGAGCAGTACTTC	CATSRGRKQGARYEQYF
TRBV5-1	TRBD1	-	TRBJ1-1	TGCGCCAGCAGCTTGATGGCCATGTATGATACAGGGGGAATAGGGAACACTGAAGCTTTCTTT	CASSLMAMYDTGGIGNTEAFF
TRBV10-2	-	-	TRBJ1-4	TGCGCCAGCAGTAGACGTACGAGGAGCGGGAAAAAACTGTTTTTT	CASSRRTRSGKKLFF
TRBV5-6	-	-	TRBJ1-3	TGTGCCAGCAGCTTGGGACTTACGAGCTCTGGAAACACCATATATTTT	CASSLGLTSSGNTIYF
TRBV7-2	-	-	TRBJ1-2	TGTGCCAGCAGCTTAATGGAGATATTCTATGGCTACACCTTC	CASSLMEIFYGYTF
TRBV4-1	TRBD2	-	TRBJ2-5	TGCGCCAGCAGCCAAGATCAACCTAGCGGAAGCCGCCAAGAGACCCAGTACTTC	CASSQDQPSGSRQETQYF
TRBV29-1	-	-	TRBJ1-2	TGCAGCGTTCCGCTCGGGAGGGCGGGAGGCTACACCTTC	CSVPLGRAGGYTF
TRBV7-2	TRBD1	-	TRBJ1-4	TGTGCCAGCAGCTTTCGACGACAGGGTGATGAAAAACTGTTTTTT	CASSFRRQGDEKLFF
TRBV25-1	-	once	TRBJ2-1	TGTGCCAGCAGGGAGAATCGGTACAATGAGCAGTTCTTC	CASRENRYNEQFF
TRBV7-9	TRBD2	-	TRBJ2-1	TGTGCCAGCAGTAAAATTCCATTCGCGGGAGGGAACCCCTACAATGAGCAGTTCTTC	CASSKIPFAGGNPYNEQFF
TRBV7-2	TRBD1	once	TRBJ2-3	TGTGCCAGCAGCTTAAGACTGGTGACAGGGGATGGCACAGATACGCAGTATTTT	CASSLRLVTGDGTDTQYF
TRBV19	-	-	TRBJ1-2	TGTGCCAGTAGTCCCGCAGGGGATCAAGGCTACACCTTC	CASSPAGDQGYTF
TRBV7-9	TRBD1	-	TRBJ2-5	TGTGCCAGCAGCGGGGGACAGGGCTACCGAGAGACCCAGTACTTC	CASSGGQGYRETQYF
TRBV9	-	-	TRBJ2-1	TGTGCCAGCAGCGTAGAGGTTAGCGGAGTATACAATGAGCAGTTCTTC	CASSVEVSGVYNEQFF
TRBV4-2	TRBD2	-	TRBJ2-1	TGTGCCAGCAGCCCAGGCGCGGGAGGGCCCTACAATGAGCAGTTCTTC	CASSPGAGGPYNEQFF
TRBV29-1	-	-	TRBJ2-5	TGCAGCGTTGAACCTGACAGCCGCCTCCAAGAGACCCAGTACTTC	CSVEPDSRLQETQYF
TRBV6-1	TRBD1	few	TRBJ2-7	TGTGCCAGCAGTGAAGTGACAGGGAAGAACTCCTACGAGCAGTACTTC	CASSEVTGKNSYEQYF
TRBV7-2	TRBD1	-	TRBJ2-7	TGTGCCAGCAGCCATACCGCCACAGGGGGGTTCTACGAGCAGTACTTC	CASSHTATGGFYEQYF
TRBV10-2	TRBD2	-	TRBJ2-7	TGCGCCAGCAGAGGACTAGCGGAAGGGCAAGTCGTCTACGAGCAGTACTTC	CASRGLAEGQVVYEQYF
TRBV7-9	-	-	TRBJ2-5	TGTGCCAGCAGCCCGGACGGGCAGGGCGGAGAGACCCAGTACTTC	CASSPDGQGGETQYF
TRBV29-1	TRBD1	once	TRBJ2-5	TGCAGCGCCCCACAGGGGCAAGGAGAGACCCAGTACTTC	CSAPQGQGETQYF
TRBV28	-	-	TRBJ2-7	TGTGCCAGCACCCCATATACCGGGAGAGTCTCCTACGAGCAGTACTTC	CASTPYTGRVSYEQYF
TRBV6-5	-	-	TRBJ2-3	TGTGCCAGCAGCCTGGGGGGGGGCTTGATAGATACGCAGTATTTT	CASSLGGGLIDTQYF
TRBV19	TRBD1	few	TRBJ1-1	TGTGCCAGTAGTACACAGGGGCAGAACACTGAAGCTTTCTTT	CASSTQGQNTEAFF
TRBV7-9	-	-	TRBJ2-3	TGTGCCAGCAGCTCAGATCCCGGAGAGACAGATACGCAGTATTTT	CASSSDPGETDTQYF
TRBV5-1	TRBD2	-	TRBJ2-7	TGCGCCAGCAGCCGGAGGACTAGCGCCACCTACGAGCAGTACTTC	CASSRRTSATYEQYF
TRBV2	TRBD1	-	TRBJ1-3	TGTGCCAACAGGGGGGGGCCTGGAAACACCATATATTTT	CANRGGPGNTIYF
TRBV5-1	TRBD2	-	TRBJ2-3	TGCGCCAGCAGCTTGCCACAGGGGTGGCGGGAGGGCCTGGGCACAGATACGCAGTATTTT	CASSLPQGWREGLGTDTQYF
TRBV28	TRBD1	-	TRBJ1-2	TGTGCCAGCAGTTTATGGACCGACAGGGGCGTCTATGGCTACACCTTC	CASSLWTDRGVYGYTF
TRBV9	-	once	TRBJ1-1	TGTGCCAGCAGCGGTCTCAGGGATCTGAACACTGAAGCTTTCTTT	CASSGLRDLNTEAFF
TRBV10-3	-	few	TRBJ2-7	TGTGCCTCTCATACTAGACGCGGAAGCTCCTACGAGCAGTACTTC	CASHTRRGSSYEQYF
TRBV19	-	-	TRBJ2-5	TGTGCCAGTAGTATTCGAGCCAGGGGTGTCCCCCAGTACTTC	CASSIRARGVPQYF
TRBV9	TRBD1	-	TRBJ2-1	TGTGCCAGCAGCCCTGGACAGGGGGACAATGAGCAGTTCTTC	CASSPGQGDNEQFF
TRBV7-9	TRBD2	-	TRBJ2-7	TGTGCCAGCAGCCAGCGGGAATCTCTCTACGAGCAGTACTTC	CASSQRESLYEQYF
TRBV29-1	TRBD2	-	TRBJ2-3	TGCAGCGTTGGAGCGGGAGTGGCAGATACGCAGTATTTT	CSVGAGVADTQYF
TRBV28	TRBD1	-	TRBJ2-1	TGTGCCAGCAATCAGGGGGCCACCTACAATGAGCAGTTCTTC	CASNQGATYNEQFF
TRBV11-2	-	-	TRBJ2-7	TGTGCCAGCAGCAGCCGACAGGTCCTACGAGAGCAGTACTTC	CASSSRQVLREQYF
TRBV9	TRBD2	-	TRBJ2-1	TGTGCCAGCAGCGTAACGATAGCGGGAGGGTACAATGAGCAGTTCTTC	CASSVTIAGGYNEQFF
TRBV6-1	-	once	TRBJ2-2	TGTGCCAGCAGTGTAACGGAGTTCCTGTTCTGGCATTCCGGGGAGCTGTTTTTT	CASSVTEFLFWHSGELFF